Listed below are T cell receptor beta chains from one sample, sequenced in a study of blood T cell repertoires in COVID-19. The repertoire was sequenced with immunoSEQ multiplex PCR; TCRdb's copy has only in-frame clones and lacks some. The sample lists 240,000 or so clones, over 75% occurring once. Sequencing used peripheral blood. The receptors here all came from a woman aged 25 to 39 with acute or convalescent COVID-19. The CDR3 runs from the conserved cysteine through the conserved F or W. D genes are given only for firm matches. Only some rows state a clone size, as once, few, many or a class for expanded clones.

j_gene,abundance,v_gene,len,d_gene,CDR3nt,CDR3aa
TRBJ1-3,NA,TRBV11-2,15,NA,TGTGCCACCACCCCGGCAGCGTCCTCTGGAAACACCATATATTTT,CATTPAASSGNTIYF
TRBJ1-4,once,TRBV6-5,14,NA,TGTGCCAGCAGTTACAGGGGTGTAGATGAAAAACTGTTTTTT,CASSYRGVDEKLFF
TRBJ1-3,NA,TRBV9,18,NA,TGTGCCAGCAGCGTAGGGAGCGGCGGGGCCAACTCTGGAAACACCATATATTTT,CASSVGSGGANSGNTIYF
TRBJ2-5,NA,TRBV11-3,14,TRBD1,TGTGCCAGCAGCCCCGGGACAGGGGTAGAGACCCAGTACTTC,CASSPGTGVETQYF
TRBJ1-3,NA,TRBV7-9,17,TRBD1,TGTGCCAGCAGCCTTTCTGGACAGGGGGCCTCTGGAAACACCATATATTTT,CASSLSGQGASGNTIYF
TRBJ2-3,NA,TRBV11-3,16,TRBD2,TGTGCCAGCAGCATACGAGCGGGAGGGGTCACAGATACGCAGTATTTT,CASSIRAGGVTDTQYF
TRBJ2-5,once,TRBV7-9,15,TRBD1,TGTGCCAGCAGCTTAGGGCAGGGGGCGCGAGAGACCCAGTACTTC,CASSLGQGARETQYF
TRBJ2-4,NA,TRBV12-2,20,NA,TGTGCAAGTCGCTTTAAACCAAAAGGGGGCAGGTATCAAGCCAAAAACATTCAGTACTTC,CASRFKPKGGRYQAKNIQYF
TRBJ2-7,NA,TRBV6-2/TRBV6-3,13,NA,TGTGCCAGCAGTTCCCCGGACTACTACGAGCAGTACTTC,CASSSPDYYEQYF
TRBJ1-2,NA,TRBV7-2,14,TRBD1,TGTGCCAGCAGCTTTGGACAGGGGTTGAATGGCTACACCTTC,CASSFGQGLNGYTF
TRBJ2-1,NA,TRBV10-2,14,NA,TGCGCCAGCTCGGACTCGAGCTCCTACAATGAGCAGTTCTTC,CASSDSSSYNEQFF
TRBJ2-5,NA,TRBV5-8,15,NA,TGTGCCAGCAGCGGGGATGGACTACCCCAAGAGACCCAGTACTTC,CASSGDGLPQETQYF
TRBJ2-1,few,TRBV19,14,TRBD1,TGTGCCAGTAGTATCGTGCAGGGGGCCAATGAGCAGTTCTTC,CASSIVQGANEQFF
TRBJ1-4,NA,TRBV7-9,13,TRBD1,TGTGCCACGGCCGGGACAGGGATTTGGGAACTGTTTTTT,CATAGTGIWELFF
TRBJ2-7,NA,TRBV30,18,TRBD2,TGTGCCTGGAAGAACGGAGCGGGAGGTCTGATAAAAAACTACGAGCAGTACTTC,CAWKNGAGGLIKNYEQYF
TRBJ1-4,once,TRBV19,12,NA,TGTGCCAGTAGTATCCGAGGGGAAAAACTGTTTTTT,CASSIRGEKLFF
TRBJ2-2,NA,TRBV7-4,19,TRBD2,TGTGCCAGCAGCTTTAGTTGTCTGGACGTAGCGGGTAACACCGGGGAGCTGTTTTTT,CASSFSCLDVAGNTGELFF
TRBJ2-7,NA,TRBV6-2/TRBV6-3,18,TRBD2,TGTGCCAGCAGTCCCCCACCCGCCGGGACTAGCGGGGTTTACGAGCAGTACTTC,CASSPPPAGTSGVYEQYF